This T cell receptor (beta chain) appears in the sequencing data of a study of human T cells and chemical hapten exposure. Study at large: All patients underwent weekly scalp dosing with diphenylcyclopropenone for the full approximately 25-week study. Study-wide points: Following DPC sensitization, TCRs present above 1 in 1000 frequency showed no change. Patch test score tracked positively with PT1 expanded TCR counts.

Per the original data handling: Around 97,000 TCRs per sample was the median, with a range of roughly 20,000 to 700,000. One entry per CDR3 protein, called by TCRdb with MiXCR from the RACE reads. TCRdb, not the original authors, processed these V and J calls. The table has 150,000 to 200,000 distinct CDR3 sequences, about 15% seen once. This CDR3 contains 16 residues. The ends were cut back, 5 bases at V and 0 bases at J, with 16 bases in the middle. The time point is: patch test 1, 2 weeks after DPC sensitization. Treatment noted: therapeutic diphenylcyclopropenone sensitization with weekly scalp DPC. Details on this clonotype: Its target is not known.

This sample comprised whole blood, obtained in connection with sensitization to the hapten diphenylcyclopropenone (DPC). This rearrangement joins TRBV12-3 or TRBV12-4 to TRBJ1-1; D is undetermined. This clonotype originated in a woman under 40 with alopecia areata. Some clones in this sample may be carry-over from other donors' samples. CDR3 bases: TGTGCCAGCAGTGGGCAGGCCCTAACCTTGAACACTGAAGCTTTCTTT. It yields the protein CASSGQALTLNTEAFF.